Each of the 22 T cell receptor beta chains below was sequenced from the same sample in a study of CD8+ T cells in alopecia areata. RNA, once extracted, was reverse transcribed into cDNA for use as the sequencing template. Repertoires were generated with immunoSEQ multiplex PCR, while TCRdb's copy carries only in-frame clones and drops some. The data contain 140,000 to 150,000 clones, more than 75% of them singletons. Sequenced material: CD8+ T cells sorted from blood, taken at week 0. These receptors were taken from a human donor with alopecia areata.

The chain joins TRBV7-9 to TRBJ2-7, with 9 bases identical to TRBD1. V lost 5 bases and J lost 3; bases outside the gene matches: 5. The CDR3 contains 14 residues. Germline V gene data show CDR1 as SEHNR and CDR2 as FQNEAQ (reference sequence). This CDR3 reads CASSQRTGDYEQYF. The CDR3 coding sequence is TGTGCCAGCAGCCAGAGGACAGGGGACTACGAGCAGTACTTC.

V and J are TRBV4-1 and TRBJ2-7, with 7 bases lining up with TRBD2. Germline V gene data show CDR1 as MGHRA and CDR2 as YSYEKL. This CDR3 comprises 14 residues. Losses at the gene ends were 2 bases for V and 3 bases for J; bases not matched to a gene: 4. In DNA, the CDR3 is TGCGCCAGCAGCCAAATATCTAGCGGCTACGAGCAGTACTTC. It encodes CASSQISSGYEQYF.

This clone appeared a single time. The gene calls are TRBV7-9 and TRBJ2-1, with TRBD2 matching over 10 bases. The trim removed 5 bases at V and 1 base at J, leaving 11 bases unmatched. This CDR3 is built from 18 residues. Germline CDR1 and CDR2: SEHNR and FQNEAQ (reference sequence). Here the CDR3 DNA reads TGTGCCAGCAGCCCTAGAACTTCGGGACTAGCGTCCTACAATGAGCAGTTCTTC. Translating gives CASSPRTSGLASYNEQFF.

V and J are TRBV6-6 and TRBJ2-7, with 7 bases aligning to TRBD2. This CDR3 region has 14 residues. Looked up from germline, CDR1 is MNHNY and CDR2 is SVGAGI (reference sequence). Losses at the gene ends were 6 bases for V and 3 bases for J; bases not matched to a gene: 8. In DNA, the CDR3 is TGTGCCAGCAGCGACCCTAGCGGCGTCTACGAGCAGTACTTC. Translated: CASSDPSGVYEQYF.

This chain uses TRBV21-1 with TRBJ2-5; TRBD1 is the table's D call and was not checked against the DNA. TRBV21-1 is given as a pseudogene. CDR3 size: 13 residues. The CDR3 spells CASSNPGQETQYF. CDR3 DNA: TGTGCCAGCAGCAATCCAGGTCAAGAGACCCAGTACTTC.

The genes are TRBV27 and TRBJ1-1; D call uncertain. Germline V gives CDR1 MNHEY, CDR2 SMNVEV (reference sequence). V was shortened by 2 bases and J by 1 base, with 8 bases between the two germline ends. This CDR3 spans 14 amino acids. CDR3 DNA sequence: TGTGCCAGCAGTTTAGGGTCTGGGAACACTGAAGCTTTCTTT. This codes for CASSLGSGNTEAFF.

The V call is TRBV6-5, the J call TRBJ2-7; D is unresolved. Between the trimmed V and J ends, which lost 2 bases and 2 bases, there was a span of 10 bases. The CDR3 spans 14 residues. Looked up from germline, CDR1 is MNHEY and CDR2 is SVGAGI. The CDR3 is CASSYDPRAYEQYF. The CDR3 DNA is TGTGCCAGCAGTTACGATCCCCGGGCCTACGAGCAGTACTTC.

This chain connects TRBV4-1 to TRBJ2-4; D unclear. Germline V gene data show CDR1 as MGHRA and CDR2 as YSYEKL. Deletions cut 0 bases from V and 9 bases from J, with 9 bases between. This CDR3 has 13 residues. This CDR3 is CASSQEGPGIQYF. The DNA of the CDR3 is TGCGCCAGCAGCCAAGAAGGTCCTGGCATTCAGTACTTC.

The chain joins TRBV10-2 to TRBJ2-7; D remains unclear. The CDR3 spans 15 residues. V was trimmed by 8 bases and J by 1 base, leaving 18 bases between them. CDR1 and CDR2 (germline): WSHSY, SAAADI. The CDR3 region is CASLGTQQKSYEQYF. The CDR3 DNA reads TGCGCCAGCTTGGGCACCCAGCAGAAATCCTACGAGCAGTACTTC.

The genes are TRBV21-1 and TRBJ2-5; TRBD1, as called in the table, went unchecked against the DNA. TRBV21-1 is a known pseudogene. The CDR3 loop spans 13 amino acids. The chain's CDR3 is CASTRLGGETQYF. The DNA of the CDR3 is TGTGCCAGCACCCGTCTAGGGGGAGAGACCCAGTACTTC.

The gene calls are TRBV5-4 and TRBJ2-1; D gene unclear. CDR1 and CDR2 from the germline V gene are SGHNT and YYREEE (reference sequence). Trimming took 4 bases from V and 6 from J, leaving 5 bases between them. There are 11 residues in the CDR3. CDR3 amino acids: CASSMTNEQFF. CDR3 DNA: TGTGCCAGCAGCATGACCAATGAGCAGTTCTTC.

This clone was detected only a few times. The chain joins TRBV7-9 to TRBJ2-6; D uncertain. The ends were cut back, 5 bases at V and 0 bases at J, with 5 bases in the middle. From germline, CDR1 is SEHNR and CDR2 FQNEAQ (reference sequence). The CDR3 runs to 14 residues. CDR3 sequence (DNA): TGTGCCAGCAGCCCCAGCTCTGGGGCCAACGTCCTGACTTTC. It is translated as CASSPSSGANVLTF.

The CDR3 nucleotides are TGTGCCAGCAGCCAAGCGGGGGGGAACACCGGGGAGCTGTTTTTT. It yields the protein CASSQAGGNTGELFF. This sequence joins TRBV4-2 and TRBJ2-2, with 7 bases aligning to TRBD2. Trimming removed 1 base from V and 1 base from J; junction bases left unmatched: 0. Germline V lookup: CDR1 LGHNA, CDR2 YNFKEQ. CDR3 length: 15 amino acids.

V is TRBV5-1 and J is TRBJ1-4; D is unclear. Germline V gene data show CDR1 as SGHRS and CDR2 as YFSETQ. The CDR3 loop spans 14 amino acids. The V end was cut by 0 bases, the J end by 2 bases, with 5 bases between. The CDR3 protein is CASSLERTNEKLFF. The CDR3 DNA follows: TGCGCCAGCAGCTTGGAGAGGACTAATGAAAAACTGTTTTTT.

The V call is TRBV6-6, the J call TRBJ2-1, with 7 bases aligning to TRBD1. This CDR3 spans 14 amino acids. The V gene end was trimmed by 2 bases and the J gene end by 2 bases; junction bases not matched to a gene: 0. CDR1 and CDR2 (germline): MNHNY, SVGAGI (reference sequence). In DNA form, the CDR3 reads TGTGCCAGCAGTTACGGGACAGCCTACAATGAGCAGTTCTTC. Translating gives CASSYGTAYNEQFF.

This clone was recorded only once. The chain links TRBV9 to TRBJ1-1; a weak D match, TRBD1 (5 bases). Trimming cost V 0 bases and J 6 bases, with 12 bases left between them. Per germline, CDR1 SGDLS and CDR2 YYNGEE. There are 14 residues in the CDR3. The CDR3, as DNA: TGTGCCAGCAGCGTAGGAGGCGGGACCCCTGAAGCTTTCTTT. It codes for CASSVGGGTPEAFF.

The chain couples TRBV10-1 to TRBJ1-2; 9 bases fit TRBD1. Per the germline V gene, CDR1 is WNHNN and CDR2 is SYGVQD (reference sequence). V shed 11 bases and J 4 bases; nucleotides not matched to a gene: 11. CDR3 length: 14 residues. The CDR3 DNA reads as TGCGCCCCAGGGGACAGGGAAAGTCGCTATGGCTACACCTTC. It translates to CAPGDRESRYGYTF.

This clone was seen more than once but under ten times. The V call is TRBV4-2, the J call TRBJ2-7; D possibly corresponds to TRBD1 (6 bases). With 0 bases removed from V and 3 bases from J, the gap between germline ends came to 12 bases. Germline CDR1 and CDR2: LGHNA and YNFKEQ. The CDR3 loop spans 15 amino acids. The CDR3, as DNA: TGTGCCAGCAGCCAAGAGCCCAGGGGACACTACGAGCAGTACTTC. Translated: CASSQEPRGHYEQYF.

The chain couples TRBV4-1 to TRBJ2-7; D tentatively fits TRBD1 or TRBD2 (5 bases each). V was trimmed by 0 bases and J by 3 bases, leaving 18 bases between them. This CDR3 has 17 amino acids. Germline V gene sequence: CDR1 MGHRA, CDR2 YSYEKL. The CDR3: CASSQDSSWQGRYEQYF. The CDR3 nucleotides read TGCGCCAGCAGCCAAGATAGTTCGTGGCAGGGACGCTACGAGCAGTACTTC.

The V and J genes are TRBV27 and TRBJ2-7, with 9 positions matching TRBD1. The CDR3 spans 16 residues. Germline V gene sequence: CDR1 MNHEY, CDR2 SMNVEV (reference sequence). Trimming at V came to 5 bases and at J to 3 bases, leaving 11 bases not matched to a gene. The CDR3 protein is CASSQPSRDRDYEQYF. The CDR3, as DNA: TGTGCCAGCAGTCAGCCATCCCGGGACAGGGACTACGAGCAGTACTTC.

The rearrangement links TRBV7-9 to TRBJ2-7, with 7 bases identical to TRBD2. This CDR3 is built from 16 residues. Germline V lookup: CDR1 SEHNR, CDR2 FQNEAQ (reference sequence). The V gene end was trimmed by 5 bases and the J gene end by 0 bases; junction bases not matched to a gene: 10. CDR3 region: CASSGTGLLSSYEQYF. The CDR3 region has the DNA TGTGCCAGCAGCGGGACGGGACTACTCTCCTCCTACGAGCAGTACTTC.

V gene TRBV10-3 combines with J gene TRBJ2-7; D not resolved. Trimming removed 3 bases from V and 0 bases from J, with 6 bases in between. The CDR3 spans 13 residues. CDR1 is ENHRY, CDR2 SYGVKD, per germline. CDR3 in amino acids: CAISDKVSYEQYF. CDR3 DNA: TGTGCCATCAGTGACAAAGTCTCCTACGAGCAGTACTTC.